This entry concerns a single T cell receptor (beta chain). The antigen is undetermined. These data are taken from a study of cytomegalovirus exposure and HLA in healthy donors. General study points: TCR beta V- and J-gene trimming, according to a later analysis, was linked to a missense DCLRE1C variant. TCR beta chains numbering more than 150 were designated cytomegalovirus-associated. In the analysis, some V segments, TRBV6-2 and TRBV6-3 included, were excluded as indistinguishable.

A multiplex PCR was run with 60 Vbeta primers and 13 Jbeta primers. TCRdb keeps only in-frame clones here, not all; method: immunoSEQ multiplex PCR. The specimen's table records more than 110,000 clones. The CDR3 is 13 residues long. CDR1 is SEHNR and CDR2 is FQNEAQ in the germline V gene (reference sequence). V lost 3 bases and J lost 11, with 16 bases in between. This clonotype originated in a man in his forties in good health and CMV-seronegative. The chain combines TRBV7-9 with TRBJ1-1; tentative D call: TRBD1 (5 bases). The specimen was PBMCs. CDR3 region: CASSLETRQGAFF. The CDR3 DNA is TGTGCCAGCAGCTTGGAAACCCGGCAGGGTGCTTTCTTT.